The 29 T cell receptor beta chains below come from one sample, sequenced in a study of blood T cell repertoires in COVID-19. TCRdb's table, derived via immunoSEQ multiplex PCR, lists solely in-frame clones and lacks some. The data show about 250,000 clones, roughly 85% seen once. The sequenced sample consisted of peripheral blood. The receptors come from a woman in her twenties or thirties with active or convalescent COVID-19.

J is TRBJ1-6 and V is TRBV10-3; D possibly corresponds to TRBD1 (6 bases). Between the trimmed V and J ends, which lost 4 bases and 5 bases, there was a span of 15 bases. The CDR3 covers 16 residues. In germline, CDR1 is ENHRY, CDR2 SYGVKD. The CDR3 sequence: CAISGGRGSHNSPLHF. The DNA of the CDR3 is TGTGCCATCAGTGGTGGCAGGGGCTCTCATAATTCACCCCTCCACTTT.

The chain has TRBV6-2 or TRBV6-3 and TRBJ2-1; 11 bases map to TRBD2. The CDR3 extends over 14 amino acids. Germline-derived CDR1 and CDR2 are MNHEY and SVGEGT. V lost 4 bases, J lost 13 bases, and 9 bases stayed unmatched. The CDR3 reads CASSFARLAGFQFF. The CDR3 DNA is TGTGCCAGCAGTTTCGCGAGACTAGCGGGGTTCCAGTTCTTC.

V and J are TRBV30 and TRBJ1-1, with D unresolved. The V end lost 8 bases, the J end lost 1 base, and 14 bases lay between the germline ends. Per the germline V gene, CDR1 is GTSNPN and CDR2 is SVGIG (reference sequence). CDR3 length: 13 amino acids. CDR3 sequence reads: CAHLSGENTEAFF. As DNA, the CDR3 is TGTGCCCACTTAAGCGGTGAGAACACTGAAGCTTTCTTT.

The CDR3 here is CASSQDGWTSGGARTQETQYF. The CDR3 DNA reads TGTGCCAGCAGCCAAGATGGGTGGACTAGCGGGGGGGCCCGTACTCAGGAGACCCAGTACTTC. This sequence joins TRBV3-1 (or the pseudogene TRBV3-2) and TRBJ2-5; TRBD2 agrees at 15 bases. The CDR3 is 21 residues long. Germline V gives CDR1 LGHDT, CDR2 YNNKEL (reference sequence). The junction had 16 bases not matched to a gene; V was cut back by 0 bases and J by 5 bases.

For the CDR3, the DNA is TGTGCCAGCAGCTTAGCCCGCCAGGCGACCGGGGAGCTGTTTTTT. Residues: CASSLARQATGELFF. This chain uses TRBV7-2 with TRBJ2-2; D is undetermined. This CDR3 has 15 residues. The V gene lost 0 bases and the J gene lost 5 bases, with 10 bases spanning the gap. Germline V gene data show CDR1 as SGHTA and CDR2 as FQGNSA.

The gene calls are TRBV6-5 and TRBJ1-6, with 7 bases that match TRBD1. The junction had 5 bases not matched to a gene; V was cut back by 5 bases and J by 4 bases. CDR1 MNHEY and CDR2 SVGAGI come from the germline V gene. The CDR3 extends over 15 amino acids. The CDR3 loop is CASSKGQTYNSPLHF. The CDR3 DNA follows: TGTGCCAGCAGTAAGGGACAGACTTATAATTCACCCCTCCACTTT.

The V gene is TRBV6-7, the J gene TRBJ1-5; D unresolved. TRBV6-7 belongs to the ORF category, with a function that is uncertain. This CDR3 contains 16 residues. Trimming shortened V by 8 bases and J by 3 bases, and 20 bases separated the two germline ends. CDR3 residues: CASFANNTEVNQPQHF. In DNA, the CDR3 is TGTGCCAGCTTTGCGAATAACACAGAAGTCAATCAGCCCCAGCATTTT.

The chain combines TRBV5-4 with TRBJ1-2; 7 bases match TRBD1. The germline gives CDR1 SGHNT, CDR2 YYREEE (reference sequence). V shed 0 bases and J 4 bases; nucleotides not matched to a gene: 3. The CDR3 runs 14 residues. Written as DNA, the CDR3 is TGTGCCAGCAGCTTGGAGGGGGCGGTCTATGGCTACACCTTC. Translated: CASSLEGAVYGYTF. Full variable domain (missing parts from reference TRBV5-4 and TRBJ1-2): ETGVTQSPTHLIKTRGQQVTLRCSSQSGHNTVSWYQQALGQGPQFIFQYYREEENGRGNFPPRFSGLQFPNYSSELNVNALELDDSALYLCASSLEGAVYGYTFGSGTRLTVV.

This clone was found many times. The rearrangement joins TRBV6-5 to TRBJ2-1; the match to TRBD1 covers 9 bases. With 6 bases clipped from V and 4 bases from J, the junction kept 4 bases outside the gene matches. Per germline, CDR1 MNHEY and CDR2 SVGAGI. The CDR3 is 14 residues long. In nucleotides, the CDR3 is TGTGCCAGCAGGGCGGGACAGGGATACAATGAGCAGTTCTTC. Encoded protein: CASRAGQGYNEQFF.

In this sample, this clone turned up once. The V gene is TRBV6-2 or TRBV6-3, the J gene TRBJ1-2, with 7 bases lining up with TRBD1. This CDR3 has 13 amino acids. Germline trimming cut 4 bases from V and 4 bases from J; bases unmatched to any gene: 3. CDR1 MNHEY and CDR2 SVGEGT come from the germline V gene. CDR3 loop: CASSSGQTYGYTF. CDR3 nucleotides: TGTGCCAGCAGTTCGGGACAGACCTATGGCTACACCTTC.

Turning to this clone: One end of the junction fails to match germline, which may point to a read error. The rearrangement links TRBV4-2 to TRBJ1-1; 11 positions match TRBD1. CDR1 LGHNA and CDR2 YNFKEQ come from the germline V gene. The length of the CDR3 is 13 residues. The chain's CDR3 is CASSSRDRGVWIF. The CDR3 nucleotides are TGTGCCAGCAGCAGTCGGGACAGGGGGGTTTGGATCTTT.

This chain connects TRBV28 to TRBJ2-5; 9 bases are a match to TRBD1. The CDR3 runs to 16 residues. Germline CDR1 reads MDHEN; CDR2 reads SYDVKM. V trimming: 6 bases; J trimming: 5 bases; junction bases outside the gene matches: 13. The CDR3 nucleotides are TGTGCCAGCAGGCCGTGGGGACAGGGCGGTTTGGAGACCCAGTACTTC. Translating gives CASRPWGQGGLETQYF.

The chain employs TRBV6-2 or TRBV6-3 and TRBJ1-2; 7 nucleotides line up with TRBD1. The CDR3 spans 16 residues. With V trimmed by 0 bases and J by 3 bases, 7 bases remained unmatched. The V gene's germline CDR1 is MNHEY and CDR2 SVGEGT. The chain's CDR3 is CASSYSMGTVDYGYTF. CDR3 DNA: TGTGCCAGCAGTTACTCGATGGGGACAGTGGACTATGGCTACACCTTC.

This chain connects TRBV6-5 to TRBJ1-2; tentatively, D is TRBD1 (6 bases). V was pared by 2 bases and J by 6 bases, with 16 bases between. Germline-derived CDR1 and CDR2 are MNHEY and SVGAGI. This CDR3 is built from 15 residues. The CDR3 sequence: CASSYLVTGTDGYTF. The CDR3 region has the DNA TGTGCCAGCAGTTACCTAGTTACAGGGACCGATGGCTACACCTTC.

V gene TRBV10-3 combines with J gene TRBJ1-1; D might be TRBD1 (6 bases). V dropped 9 bases and J dropped 3 bases, with 14 bases sitting between them. The length of the CDR3 is 13 residues. Germline V CDR1 and CDR2: ENHRY, SYGVKD. CDR3 in amino acids: CAIRQVQHTEAFF. In DNA form, the CDR3 reads TGTGCCATTAGACAGGTGCAGCACACTGAAGCTTTCTTT.

V is TRBV6-5 and J is TRBJ2-2; 7 bases fit TRBD1. J was trimmed by 7 bases and V by 5 bases; bases with no gene match: 7. This CDR3 spans 14 amino acids. Germline V CDR1 and CDR2: MNHEY, SVGAGI. DNA for the CDR3: TGTGCCAGCAGTACCAAGGGGGCCCGCGGGGAGCTGTTTTTT. It translates to CASSTKGARGELFF.

This clone came up a few times. In DNA form, the CDR3 reads TGTGCCTGGACACCGGGGGGCCTAGGTGCCAATCAGCCCCAGCATTTT. Translation gives CAWTPGGLGANQPQHF. The rearrangement uses TRBV30 and TRBJ1-5, with TRBD1 as a possible D gene (6 bases). Deletions cut 4 bases from V and 3 bases from J, with 19 bases between. In germline, CDR1 is GTSNPN, CDR2 SVGIG (reference sequence). The CDR3 consists of 16 residues.

The genes are TRBV6-2 or TRBV6-3 and TRBJ2-7, with D hard to call. Between the trimmed V and J ends, which lost 2 bases and 6 bases, there was a span of 23 bases. The germline V gene encodes CDR1 MNHEY and CDR2 SVGEGT. CDR3 length: 17 amino acids. CDR3: CASSYPNYSGEAIEQYF. Here the CDR3 DNA reads TGTGCCAGCAGTTACCCCAATTATTCGGGTGAGGCGATCGAGCAGTACTTC.

DNA for the CDR3: TGCGCCAGCAGCTTGGGCGGGGACGGACCCAATCAGCCCCAGCATTTT. Protein product: CASSLGGDGPNQPQHF. V and J are TRBV5-1 and TRBJ1-5; possible D gene TRBD1, 5 bases. The CDR3 sequence is 16 residues long. V gave up 0 bases and J gave up 3 bases, with 13 bases separating them. Looked up from germline, CDR1 is SGHRS and CDR2 is YFSETQ.

In regard to this clone: The identical CDR3 is also encoded by other nucleotide sequences in the sample. The chain employs TRBV9 and TRBJ2-2; D gene unclear. Germline V lookup: CDR1 SGDLS, CDR2 YYNGEE. This CDR3 has 12 residues. V was pared by 0 bases and J by 7 bases, with 4 bases between. This CDR3 is CASSVVYGELFF. CDR3 coding DNA: TGTGCCAGCAGCGTAGTTTACGGGGAGCTGTTTTTT.

The chain combines TRBV9 with TRBJ2-7; the match to TRBD1 covers 8 bases. The germline V gene has CDR1 SGDLS and CDR2 YYNGEE. V shed 3 bases, J shed 6 bases, and the junction held 5 bases outside the gene matches. This CDR3 is built from 13 residues. CDR3 DNA: TGTGCCAGCAGCGCCCGGACAGGGATCGAGCAGTACTTC. It encodes CASSARTGIEQYF.

The rearrangement uses TRBV7-3 and TRBJ1-6; TRBD1 matches at 8 bases. Germline trimming cut 2 bases from V and 8 bases from J; bases unmatched to any gene: 5. Germline loops: CDR1 SGHTA, CDR2 FQGTGA. The CDR3 covers 15 residues. CDR3 region: CASSLQGAPDSPLHF. The CDR3 nucleotides are TGTGCCAGCAGCTTACAGGGGGCGCCGGATTCACCCCTCCACTTT.

The genes are TRBV4-3 and TRBJ2-2; D is undetermined. Trimming shortened V by 1 base and J by 6 bases, and 9 bases separated the two germline ends. The CDR3 has 14 amino acids. CDR1 and CDR2 from the germline V gene are LGHNA and YSLEER. The CDR3 region has the DNA TGCGCCAGCAGCCAAGCTAGGTGGGCCGGGGAGCTGTTTTTT. Translated, it gives CASSQARWAGELFF.

This rearrangement joins TRBV5-1 to TRBJ2-5; D is unresolved. V was clipped by 4 bases and J by 5 bases, with 12 bases between them. Germline CDR1 reads SGHRS; CDR2 reads YFSETQ. The CDR3 sequence is 13 residues long. The CDR3 sequence: CASSAEYFETQYF. Written as DNA, the CDR3 is TGCGCCAGCAGCGCCGAGTATTTCGAGACCCAGTACTTC. The full variable domain, its missing parts supplied by reference TRBV5-1 and TRBJ2-5, is KAGVTQTPRYLIKTRGQQVTLSCSPISGHRSVSWYQQTPGQGLQFLFEYFSETQRNKGNFPGRFSGRQFSNSRSEMNVSTLELGDSALYLCASSAEYFETQYFGPGTRLLVL.

The chain recombines TRBV19 with TRBJ1-5; 9 nucleotides align to TRBD1. The CDR3 runs 15 residues. CDR1 is LNHDA and CDR2 is SQIVND in the germline V gene (reference sequence). The ends lost 5 bases at V and 4 bases at J; junction bases unmatched: 6. The CDR3 nucleotides read TGTGCCAGTAGTGCCGGGACAGGGTTAAATCAGCCCCAGCATTTT. Residues: CASSAGTGLNQPQHF.

The CDR3 bases are TGTGCCAGCAGCCCGGGGGCGGGGGAGAACTATGGCTACACCTTC. Protein sequence: CASSPGAGENYGYTF. The rearrangement uses TRBV5-6 and TRBJ1-2; weak D call: TRBD1 (6 bases). This CDR3 region has 15 residues. Germline V lookup: CDR1 SGHDT, CDR2 YYEEEE. V was pared by 4 bases and J by 2 bases, with 15 bases between.

The chain links TRBV4-2 to TRBJ2-2, with D tentatively TRBD1 (5 bases). Germline values: CDR1 LGHNA, CDR2 YNFKEQ. V was trimmed by 1 base and J by 0 bases, leaving 9 bases between them. This CDR3 has 16 amino acids. CDR3 in DNA: TGTGCCAGCAGCCAAGCAGGGCGGACGAACACCGGGGAGCTGTTTTTT. This gives the protein CASSQAGRTNTGELFF.

The chain carries TRBV1 and TRBJ2-3; the tabulated D call, TRBD1, remains unverified against the DNA. TRBV1 is a documented pseudogene. The CDR3 runs 19 residues. CDR3 DNA sequence: TGCACCAGCAGCCAAGATCCTGTACGGGACAGGGAGACAACAGATACGCAGTATTTT. Its translation is CTSSQDPVRDRETTDTQYF.

The rearrangement joins TRBV5-1 to TRBJ1-2; a possible D gene is TRBD1 (6 bases). Trimming stripped 6 bases from V and 5 bases from J, with 17 bases between. The CDR3 is 14 amino acids. Looked up from germline, CDR1 is SGHRS and CDR2 is YFSETQ. The CDR3 coding sequence is TGCGCCAGCACGACAGACAGGAACCCTTATGGCTACACCTTC. Amino acid sequence: CASTTDRNPYGYTF. Complete variable domain (other parts from reference TRBV5-1 and TRBJ1-2): KAGVTQTPRYLIKTRGQQVTLSCSPISGHRSVSWYQQTPGQGLQFLFEYFSETQRNKGNFPGRFSGRQFSNSRSEMNVSTLELGDSALYLCASTTDRNPYGYTFGSGTRLTVV.